This TCR beta chain emerged from a study of OX40 agonist ivuxolimab in advanced cancers. Study as a whole: Every 2 weeks, patients got intravenous ivuxolimab at one of six dose levels (0.01-10 mg/kg). Cancers in dose escalation were hepatocellular, melanoma, renal cell and head and neck. Earlier anti-PD-1, anti-PD-L1 or anti-CTLA-4 therapy was permitted; 30% to 50% had received some.

Between the trimmed V and J ends, which lost 1 base and 4 bases, there was a span of 11 bases. The V gene's germline CDR1 is SGHVS and CDR2 FQNEAQ. The CDR3 contains 14 residues. The repertoire was sequenced with immunoSEQ multiplex PCR; TCRdb's copy has only in-frame clones and lacks some. The repertoire holds tens of thousands of clones, with just over 90% as singletons. This clone was counted between two and nine times. The chain carries TRBV7-8 and TRBJ2-7, with D possibly matching TRBD1 (5 bases). The sequenced sample was CD4+ or CD8+ T cells sorted from blood, obtained in a trial of the OX40 agonist ivuxolimab. The sequence was obtained from an adult with an advanced solid tumor such as melanoma, head and neck, liver or kidney cancer. The CDR3 is CASSLEGLAYEQYF. DNA of the CDR3: TGTGCCAGCAGCTTAGAGGGGCTGGCGTACGAGCAGTACTTC.